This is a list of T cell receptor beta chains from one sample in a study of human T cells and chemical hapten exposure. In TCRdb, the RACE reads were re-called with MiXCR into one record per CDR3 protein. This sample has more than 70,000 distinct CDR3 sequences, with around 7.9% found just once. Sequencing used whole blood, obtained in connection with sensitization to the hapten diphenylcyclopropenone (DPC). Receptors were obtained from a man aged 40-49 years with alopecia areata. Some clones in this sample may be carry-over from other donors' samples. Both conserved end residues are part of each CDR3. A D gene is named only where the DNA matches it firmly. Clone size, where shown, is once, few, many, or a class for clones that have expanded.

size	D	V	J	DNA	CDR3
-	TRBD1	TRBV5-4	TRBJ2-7	TGTGCCAGCAGCGTTGGGACAGGGACCTCCTACGAGCAGTACTTC	CASSVGTGTSYEQYF
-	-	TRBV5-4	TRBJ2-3	TGTGCCACGAGGGGTAATGCAGATACGCAGTATTTT	CATRGNADTQYF
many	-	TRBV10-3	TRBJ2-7	TGTGCCATCAGTAACAGGGTTACCTACGAGCAGTACTTC	CAISNRVTYEQYF
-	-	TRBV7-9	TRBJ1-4	TGTGCCAGCAGCTTGAGAGCAACTAATGAAAAACTGTTTTTT	CASSLRATNEKLFF
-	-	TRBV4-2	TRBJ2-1	TGTGCCAGCAGCCTCCGCATGGGGAATGAGCAGTTCTTC	CASSLRMGNEQFF
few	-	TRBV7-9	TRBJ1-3	TGTGCCAGCAGCTTAGGTACCGCAGGCTCTGGAAACACCATATATTTT	CASSLGTAGSGNTIYF
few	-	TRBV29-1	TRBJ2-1	TGCAGCGTTGAGGAGGGTGAGCAGTTCTTC	CSVEEGEQFF
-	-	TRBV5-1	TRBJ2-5	TGCGCCAGCAGCATGGGACGGTCAGAGACCCAGTACTTC	CASSMGRSETQYF
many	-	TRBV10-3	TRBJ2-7	TGTGCCATCGGGACTTCTACCTACGAGCAGTACTTC	CAIGTSTYEQYF
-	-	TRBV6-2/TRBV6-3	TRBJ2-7	TGTGCCAGCTCGGGCTGGGGAGAATACGAGCAGTACTTC	CASSGWGEYEQYF
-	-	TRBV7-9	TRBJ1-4	TGTGCCAGCAGCCCCTTCCGGGACACAGGGTGGTATTTT	CASSPFRDTGWYF
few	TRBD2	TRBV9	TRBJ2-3	TGTGCCAGCAGCGTAGACCAGCGGGGGAGCACAGATACGCAGTATTTT	CASSVDQRGSTDTQYF
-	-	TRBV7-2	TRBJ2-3	TGTGCCAGCAGCTTATCGAGAGATACGCAGTATTTT	CASSLSRDTQYF
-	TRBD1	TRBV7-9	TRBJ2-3	TGTGCCAGCGGGGGACAGATCACAGATACGCAGTATTTT	CASGGQITDTQYF
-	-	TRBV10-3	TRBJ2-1	TGTGCCATCAGTACTTTCCTCGGCGGGCAACCGTACAATGAGCAGTTCTTC	CAISTFLGGQPYNEQFF
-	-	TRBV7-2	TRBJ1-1	TGTGCCAGCAGCCCACTAGGACTGAACACTGAAGCTTTCTTT	CASSPLGLNTEAFF
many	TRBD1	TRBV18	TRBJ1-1	TGTGCCAGCTCACCCCTGGGACAGGCGAACACTGAAGCTTTCTTT	CASSPLGQANTEAFF
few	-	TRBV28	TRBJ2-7	TGTGCCAGCAGTCCACGACTAGGACGTGGGTACGAGCAGTACTTC	CASSPRLGRGYEQYF
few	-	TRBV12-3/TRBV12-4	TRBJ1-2	TGTGCCAGCAGTTTAAAACACAAAGCCTATGGCTACACCTTC	CASSLKHKAYGYTF
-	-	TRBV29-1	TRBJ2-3	TGCAGCGTTGAAGGGAACACAGATACGCAGTATTTT	CSVEGNTDTQYF
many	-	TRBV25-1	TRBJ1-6	TGTGCCAGCAGTGTCTCGGACAGCCCTAATTCACCCCTCCACTTT	CASSVSDSPNSPLHF
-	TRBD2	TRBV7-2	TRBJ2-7	TGTGCCAGCAGCTTTGCGGGGGGCGGGAACGAGCAGTACTTC	CASSFAGGGNEQYF
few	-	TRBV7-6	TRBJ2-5	TGTGCCAGCAGCGGAGGACATGAAGAGACCCAGTACTTC	CASSGGHEETQYF